This TCR beta chain stems from a study of response to subunit inactivated influenza vaccine. Study-level points and caveats: After each seasonal influenza vaccination, few new T cells are recruited, the authors suggested.

TCRdb used MiXCR to reprocess the RT-PCR reads, holding one entry per CDR3 protein. The sample has 650,000 to 700,000 distinct CDR3 sequences, approximately 14% seen once. This clonotype was seen ten or more times. The antigen remains unidentified. The V gene's germline CDR1 is SGHTA and CDR2 FQGNSA. The CDR3 covers 15 residues. Losses at the gene ends were 6 bases for V and 3 bases for J; bases not matched to a gene: 4. The source of this sequence is a man aged 45 to 65 who received an inactivated influenza vaccine. Sequencing used PBMCs from blood, obtained approximately 13 days after vaccination. V and J are TRBV7-2 and TRBJ2-3; 12 nucleotides agree with TRBD2. The CDR3 DNA reads TGTGCCAGCAGGAGACTAGCGGGGGCGACAGATACGCAGTATTTT. Protein sequence: CASRRLAGATDTQYF.